What follows is one T cell receptor beta chain and its context. This sample was taken from a study of blood T cell repertoires in COVID-19. Study-wide background: PBMCs, B-cell-depleted T cells, or T cells provided the cDNA or gDNA that made up the material.

Authors' data handling: Amplification with reference gene primers provided the estimates of nucleated cell counts. Sequenced by immunoSEQ multiplex PCR; TCRdb stores in-frame clones only, minus some. V, J and clone size are those of that table, while D and trimming were read from the DNA. Here the sample spans over 90,000 clones, approximately 86% being singletons. Germline lookup yields CDR1 SGHRS and CDR2 YFSETQ. V lost 5 bases to trimming and J lost 0 bases, with 15 bases between them. The CDR3 has 16 residues. Sequenced input: peripheral blood. The TCR sequence derives from a man aged 50 to 60 with active or convalescent COVID-19. The rearrangement uses TRBV5-1 and TRBJ1-5; maybe TRBD1 (6 bases). Here the CDR3 DNA reads TGCGCCAGCAGTGAAGGGGGAGATTTTAGCAATCAGCCCCAGCATTTT. This codes for CASSEGGDFSNQPQHF. Full variable domain (remainder filled in from reference TRBV5-1 and TRBJ1-5): KAGVTQTPRYLIKTRGQQVTLSCSPISGHRSVSWYQQTPGQGLQFLFEYFSETQRNKGNFPGRFSGRQFSNSRSEMNVSTLELGDSALYLCASSEGGDFSNQPQHFGDGTRLSIL.